These 20 T cell receptor beta chains were all obtained from the same sample, sequenced in a study of T-cell memory formation after mild COVID-19. TCRdb itself ran the 5' RACE reads through MiXCR, one entry per CDR3 protein. The table includes fewer than 250,000 distinct CDR3 sequences, more than 25% detected once. Input material: PBMCs or a T cell subset sorted from them (not recorded which). These receptors originate from an adult woman who had mild COVID-19 (a few samples of this study predate the infection). Cell type and time point are not known.

This CDR3 reads CASSLFLGRQGHTDTQYF. DNA of the CDR3: TGTGCCAGCAGCTTATTCCTTGGGAGACAGGGTCACACAGATACGCAGTATTTT. The chain employs TRBV7-8 and TRBJ2-3, with 7 bases fitting TRBD1. In germline, CDR1 is SGHVS, CDR2 FQNEAQ. V trimming: 2 bases; J trimming: 2 bases; junction bases outside the gene matches: 13. The CDR3 runs to 18 residues.

This clonotype was seen more than once but under ten times. V usage is TRBV6-5 and J usage is TRBJ1-1; no firm D call. The germline V and J ends were trimmed by 8 bases and 3 bases, with 16 bases remaining between them. Germline CDR1 is MNHEY and CDR2 is SVGAGI. The CDR3 contains 14 residues. The CDR3 loop reads CASGIGMRDTEAFF. In DNA form, the CDR3 reads TGTGCCAGCGGAATAGGGATGAGGGACACTGAAGCTTTCTTT.

V gene TRBV7-2 combines with J gene TRBJ1-2, with D possibly being TRBD1 (5 bases). The germline V gene has CDR1 SGHTA and CDR2 FQGNSA. The CDR3 length is 15 residues. Trimming pared 1 base from V and 6 bases from J, leaving 15 bases between. CDR3 in DNA: TGTGCCAGCAGCTTAGGACTATCGGGGCCGGATGGCTACACCTTC. This codes for CASSLGLSGPDGYTF.

The chain has TRBV5-4 and TRBJ2-7, with a tentative D call TRBD1 (5 bases). Trimming removed 1 base at V and 0 bases at J, with 11 bases between. This CDR3 spans 15 amino acids. Per the germline V gene, CDR1 is SGHNT and CDR2 is YYREEE (reference sequence). CDR3 residues: CASSLSLDTSYEQYF. CDR3 in DNA: TGTGCCAGCAGCTTGTCCCTGGACACCTCCTACGAGCAGTACTTC.

This clonotype was seen a handful of times. The chain combines TRBV27 with TRBJ1-1; weak D call: TRBD1 (6 bases). This CDR3 region has 14 residues. V dropped 8 bases and J dropped 4 bases, with 17 bases sitting between them. CDR1 and CDR2 from the germline V gene are MNHEY and SMNVEV (reference sequence). The chain's CDR3 is CASGLRGGGTEAFF. Here the CDR3 DNA reads TGTGCCAGCGGGCTCAGGGGAGGTGGCACTGAAGCTTTCTTT.

This clonotype was observed a single time. V gene TRBV14 combines with J gene TRBJ2-1; 8 positions match TRBD2. Per the germline V gene, CDR1 is SGHDN and CDR2 is FVKESK. CDR3 length: 17 residues. After removal of 1 base from V and 2 bases from J, the junction contained 7 bases not matched to a gene. CDR3 nucleotides: TGTGCCAGCAGCCAAGCGGGGGGGAGAGGGACCTACAATGAGCAGTTCTTC. Its translation is CASSQAGGRGTYNEQFF.

This clonotype was recorded a few times. This chain joins TRBV6-5 and TRBJ2-1; 9 nucleotides align to TRBD1. The germline V gene encodes CDR1 MNHEY and CDR2 SVGAGI. Trimming removed 6 bases from V and 6 bases from J; junction bases left unmatched: 9. The CDR3 contains 15 residues. CDR3 DNA sequence: TGTGCCAGCAGGAAGGACAGGGGAAAGGGCAATGAGCAGTTCTTC. It codes for CASRKDRGKGNEQFF.

This clonotype was counted between two and nine times. The chain uses TRBV18 and TRBJ2-7; TRBD2 might be the D (6 bases). CDR3 length: 14 residues. Trimming pared 6 bases from V and 3 bases from J, leaving 15 bases between. Germline-derived CDR1 and CDR2 are KGHSH and LQKENI. The CDR3 DNA is TGTGCCAGCTCCCGGGAGATTGAGGTCTACGAGCAGTACTTC. Amino acids: CASSREIEVYEQYF.

V and J are TRBV3-1 and TRBJ2-1; D ambiguous. The germline V gene has CDR1 LGHDT and CDR2 YNNKEL (reference sequence). The CDR3 runs 16 residues. V lost 3 bases and J 10 bases, leaving 22 bases between the germline ends. The CDR3 loop reads CASSHGEVLTGREQFF. As DNA, the CDR3 is TGTGCCAGCAGCCATGGAGAGGTCCTCACGGGCCGCGAGCAGTTCTTC.

The table lists this clonotype with a few counts. The gene calls are TRBV2 and TRBJ2-5, with 7 nucleotides matching TRBD1. V was clipped by 0 bases and J by 5 bases; unmatched bases: 0. Germline V lookup: CDR1 SNHLY, CDR2 FYNNEI. CDR3 length equals 13 residues. CDR3 residues: CASSEAQGETQYF. CDR3 nucleotide sequence: TGTGCCAGCAGTGAAGCACAGGGGGAGACCCAGTACTTC.

The gene calls are TRBV7-2 and TRBJ2-7; D unclear. The CDR3 is 15 amino acids. V was trimmed by 2 bases and J by 7 bases, leaving 18 bases between them. Looked up from germline, CDR1 is SGHTA and CDR2 is FQGNSA. CDR3 nucleotides: TGTGCCAGCAGCTTAACTGCTCAATCCCGTAGGGAGCAGTACTTC. Amino acids: CASSLTAQSRREQYF.

At least ten counts were recorded for this clonotype. This sequence joins TRBV29-1 and TRBJ2-1; D perhaps matches TRBD2 (5 bases). Trimming pared 4 bases from V and 0 bases from J, leaving 19 bases between. Germline CDR1 and CDR2: SQVTM and ANQGSEA. CDR3 length: 17 amino acids. The CDR3 DNA reads TGCAGCGTTGTCGGCTTCTATACGGGGAGCTCCTACAATGAGCAGTTCTTC. It is translated as CSVVGFYTGSSYNEQFF.

The chain recombines TRBV7-9 with TRBJ1-1; D is perhaps TRBD1 (5 bases). The CDR3 loop spans 16 amino acids. The V gene lost 5 bases and the J gene lost 1 base, with 17 bases spanning the gap. Germline V gives CDR1 SEHNR, CDR2 FQNEAQ (reference sequence). CDR3 amino acids: CASSLVSGRGNTEAFF. The CDR3 DNA sequence: TGTGCCAGCAGCCTCGTGTCAGGGAGGGGGAACACTGAAGCTTTCTTT.

J is TRBJ2-5 and V is TRBV15; perhaps TRBD2 as D (6 bases). Germline V gene data show CDR1 as LNHNV and CDR2 as YYDKDF (reference sequence). V lost 1 base, J lost 4 bases, and 10 bases lay in between. The CDR3 contains 14 residues. DNA for the CDR3: TGTGCCACCAGCAGAGGCCTAGCGTCAGAGACCCAGTACTTC. Translation: CATSRGLASETQYF.

There are a few counts of this clonotype. V and J are TRBV7-6 and TRBJ2-1; D may correspond to TRBD1 or TRBD2 (5 bases each). With 5 bases removed from V and 5 bases from J, the gap between germline ends came to 10 bases. The CDR3 covers 13 residues. Germline V gene sequence: CDR1 SGHVS, CDR2 FNYEAQ. The CDR3 spells CASSVGPDNEQFF. The CDR3 DNA reads TGTGCCAGCAGCGTGGGACCAGACAATGAGCAGTTCTTC. The entire variable domain, with the rest obtained from reference TRBV7-6 and TRBJ2-1, is as follows: GAGVSQSPRYKVTKRGQDVALRCDPISGHVSLYWYRQALGQGPEFLTYFNYEAQQDKSGLPNDRFSAERPEGSISTLTIQRTEQRDSAMYRCASSVGPDNEQFFGPGTRLTVL.

This clonotype was counted only a few times. This chain joins TRBV5-1 and TRBJ1-2; 7 positions match TRBD1. Germline loops: CDR1 SGHRS, CDR2 YFSETQ. V lost 4 bases, J lost 8 bases, and 11 bases stayed unmatched. The CDR3 totals 14 residues. The CDR3 nucleotides are TGCGCCAGCAGCAACAGGACAGGTAGTCCCGGCTACACCTTC. This codes for CASSNRTGSPGYTF.

This clonotype was seen a handful of times. The chain uses TRBV15 and TRBJ2-7; possible D gene TRBD1, 5 bases. Germline assignment: CDR1 LNHNV and CDR2 YYDKDF (reference sequence). V was trimmed by 4 bases and J by 6 bases, leaving 13 bases between them. This CDR3 has 13 residues. The CDR3 nucleotides are TGTGCCACCAGCACCGATTCAGGGTCCGAGCAGTACTTC. It codes for CATSTDSGSEQYF.

In this sample, this clonotype turned up a few times. V and J are TRBV13 and TRBJ2-1; D is undetermined. This CDR3 contains 15 residues. The germline gives CDR1 PRHDT, CDR2 FYEKMQ (reference sequence). The V end was cut by 1 base, the J end by 8 bases, with 15 bases between. The CDR3 nucleotides are TGTGCCAGCAGCTTAGAGGGCCTGGGCAGCCATGAGCAGTTCTTC. It codes for CASSLEGLGSHEQFF. The complete variable domain, with remaining parts taken from reference TRBV13 and TRBJ2-1, reads AAGVIQSPRHLIKEKRETATLKCYPIPRHDTVYWYQQGPGQDPQFLISFYEKMQSDKGSIPDRFSAQQFSDYHSELNMSSLELGDSALYFCASSLEGLGSHEQFFGPGTRLTVL.

V usage is TRBV5-5 and J usage is TRBJ2-7, with a tentative D call TRBD2 (6 bases). Per the germline V gene, CDR1 is SGHKS and CDR2 is YYEKEE (reference sequence). Deletions cut 6 bases from V and 3 bases from J, with 16 bases between. The CDR3 is made up of 14 amino acids. The CDR3 loop reads CASNPGRGDYEQYF. The CDR3 DNA reads as TGTGCCAGCAACCCCGGGCGGGGAGACTACGAGCAGTACTTC.

This clonotype was detected a few times. The chain combines TRBV12-3 or TRBV12-4 with TRBJ2-7, with D unresolved. This CDR3 spans 15 amino acids. V was trimmed by 5 bases and J by 0 bases, leaving 14 bases between them. CDR3 in DNA: TGTGCCAGCAGTCCCCGAGGCGGTGACTCCTACGAGCAGTACTTC. Residues: CASSPRGGDSYEQYF.